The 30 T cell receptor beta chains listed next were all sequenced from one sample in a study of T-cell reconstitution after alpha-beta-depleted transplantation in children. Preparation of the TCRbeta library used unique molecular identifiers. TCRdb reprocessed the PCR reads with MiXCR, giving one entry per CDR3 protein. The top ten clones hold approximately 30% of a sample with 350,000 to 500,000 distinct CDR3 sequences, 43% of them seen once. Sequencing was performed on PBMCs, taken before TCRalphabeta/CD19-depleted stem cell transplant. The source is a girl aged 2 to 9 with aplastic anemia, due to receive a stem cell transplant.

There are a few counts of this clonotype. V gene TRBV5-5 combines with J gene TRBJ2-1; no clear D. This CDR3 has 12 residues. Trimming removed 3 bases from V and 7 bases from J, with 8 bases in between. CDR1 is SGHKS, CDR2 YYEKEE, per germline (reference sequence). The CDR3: CASSSITNEQFF. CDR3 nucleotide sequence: TGTGCCAGCAGCTCGATTACGAATGAGCAGTTCTTC.

The CDR3 sequence: CATNYRATGELFF. The CDR3 bases are TGTGCCACTAATTACAGGGCGACCGGGGAGCTGTTTTTT. The J gene is TRBJ2-2, the V gene TRBV27; D might be TRBD1 (6 bases). This CDR3 has 13 amino acids. Per germline, CDR1 MNHEY and CDR2 SMNVEV (reference sequence). Trimming left V 10 bases short and J 5 bases short, with 14 bases between.

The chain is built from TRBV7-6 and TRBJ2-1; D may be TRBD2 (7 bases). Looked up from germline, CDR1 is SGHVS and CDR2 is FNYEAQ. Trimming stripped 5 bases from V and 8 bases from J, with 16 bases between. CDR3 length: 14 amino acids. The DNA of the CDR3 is TGTGCCAGCAGCCCCCCCCCGGGGGGCCATGAGCAGTTCTTC. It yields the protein CASSPPPGGHEQFF.

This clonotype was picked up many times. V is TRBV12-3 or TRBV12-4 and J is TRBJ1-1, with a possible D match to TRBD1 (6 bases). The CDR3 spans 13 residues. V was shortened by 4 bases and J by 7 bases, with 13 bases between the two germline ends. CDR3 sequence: CASSSLGGHEAFF. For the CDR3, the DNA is TGTGCCAGCAGTTCCCTGGGGGGCCATGAAGCTTTCTTT.

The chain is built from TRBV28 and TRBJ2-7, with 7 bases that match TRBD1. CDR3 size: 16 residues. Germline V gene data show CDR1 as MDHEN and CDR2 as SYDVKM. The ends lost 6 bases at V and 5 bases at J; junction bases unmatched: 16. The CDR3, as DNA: TGTGCCAGCAGCTTGCTCCCCGGACAGGCAACCGACGAGCAGTACTTC. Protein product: CASSLLPGQATDEQYF.

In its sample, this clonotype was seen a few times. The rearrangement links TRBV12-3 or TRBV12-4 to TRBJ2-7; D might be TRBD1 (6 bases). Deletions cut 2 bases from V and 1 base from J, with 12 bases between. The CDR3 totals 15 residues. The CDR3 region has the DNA TGTGCCAGCAGTTTACGAGACAGGCTTTCCTACGAGCAGTACTTC. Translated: CASSLRDRLSYEQYF.

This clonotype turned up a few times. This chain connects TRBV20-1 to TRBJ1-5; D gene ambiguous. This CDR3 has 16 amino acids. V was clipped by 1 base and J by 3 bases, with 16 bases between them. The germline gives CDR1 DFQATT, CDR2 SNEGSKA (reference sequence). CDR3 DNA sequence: TGCAGTGCTAGAGCCAATTCCCCAGGAGCCAATCAGCCCCAGCATTTT. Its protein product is CSARANSPGANQPQHF.

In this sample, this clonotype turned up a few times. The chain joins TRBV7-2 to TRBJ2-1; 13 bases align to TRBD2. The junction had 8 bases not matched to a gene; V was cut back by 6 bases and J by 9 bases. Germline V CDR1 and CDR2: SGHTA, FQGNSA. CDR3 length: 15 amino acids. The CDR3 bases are TGTGCCAGCAGTTCCACTAGCGGGGGGGCCGGTGAGCAGTTCTTC. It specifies CASSSTSGGAGEQFF.

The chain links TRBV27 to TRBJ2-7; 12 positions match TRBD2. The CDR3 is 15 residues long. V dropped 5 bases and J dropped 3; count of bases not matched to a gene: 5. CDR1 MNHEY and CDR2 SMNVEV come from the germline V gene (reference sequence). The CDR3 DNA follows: TGTGCCAGCAGTCCCTCGACTAGCGGGGGCTACGAGCAGTACTTC. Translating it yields CASSPSTSGGYEQYF.

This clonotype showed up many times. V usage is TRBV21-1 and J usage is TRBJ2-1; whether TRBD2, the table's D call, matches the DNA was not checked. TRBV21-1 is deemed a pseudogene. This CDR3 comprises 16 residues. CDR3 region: CASSTWTSGRNNEQFF. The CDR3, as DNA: TGTGCCAGCAGCACTTGGACTAGCGGGAGAAACAATGAGCAGTTCTTC.

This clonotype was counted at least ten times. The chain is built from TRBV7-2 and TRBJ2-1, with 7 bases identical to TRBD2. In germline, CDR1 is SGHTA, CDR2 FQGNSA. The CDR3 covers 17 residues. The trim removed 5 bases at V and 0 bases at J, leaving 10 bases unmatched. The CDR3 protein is CASSPGLAAFSYNEQFF. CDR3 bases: TGTGCCAGCAGCCCCGGCCTAGCGGCCTTCTCCTACAATGAGCAGTTCTTC.

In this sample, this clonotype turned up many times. The CDR3 sequence: CASSFGLAVFPDTQYF. DNA for the CDR3: TGTGCCAGCAGCTTCGGACTAGCGGTCTTCCCAGATACGCAGTATTTT. The V call is TRBV7-9, the J call TRBJ2-3; 10 bases map to TRBD2. This CDR3 region has 16 residues. V shed 3 bases, J shed 4 bases, and the junction held 7 bases outside the gene matches. The germline V gene has CDR1 SEHNR and CDR2 FQNEAQ (reference sequence).

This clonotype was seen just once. The DNA of the CDR3 is TGCAGCGTTGAAGCCCACGGATCCTACGAGCAGTACTTC. It encodes CSVEAHGSYEQYF. The J gene is TRBJ2-7, the V gene TRBV29-1; D not certain. The CDR3 spans 13 residues. Germline lookup yields CDR1 SQVTM and CDR2 ANQGSEA. Deletions cut 1 base from V and 1 base from J, with 8 bases between.

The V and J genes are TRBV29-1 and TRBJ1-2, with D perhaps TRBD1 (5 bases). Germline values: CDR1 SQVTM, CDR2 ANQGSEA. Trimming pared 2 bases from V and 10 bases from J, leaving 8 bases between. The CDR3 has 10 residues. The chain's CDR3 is CSVERGAYTF. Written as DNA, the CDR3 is TGCAGCGTTGAACGTGGGGCCTACACCTTC. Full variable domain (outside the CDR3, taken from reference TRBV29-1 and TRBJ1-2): SAVISQKPSRDICQRGTSLTIQCQVDSQVTMMFWYRQQPGQSLTLIATANQGSEATYESGFVIDKFPISRPNLTFSTLTVSNMSPEDSSIYLCSVERGAYTFGSGTRLTVV.

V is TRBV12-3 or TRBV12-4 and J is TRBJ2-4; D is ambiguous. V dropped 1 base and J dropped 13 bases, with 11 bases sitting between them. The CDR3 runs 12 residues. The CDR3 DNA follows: TGTGCCAGCAGTTTAGGGGGTCTCTCACAGTACTTC. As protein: CASSLGGLSQYF.

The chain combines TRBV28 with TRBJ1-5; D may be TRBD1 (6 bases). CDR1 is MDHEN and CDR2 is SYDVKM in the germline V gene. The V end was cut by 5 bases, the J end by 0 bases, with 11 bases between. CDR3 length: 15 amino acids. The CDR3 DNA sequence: TGTGCCAGCAGTAAACAGGGACATAGCAATCAGCCCCAGCATTTT. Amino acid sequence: CASSKQGHSNQPQHF.

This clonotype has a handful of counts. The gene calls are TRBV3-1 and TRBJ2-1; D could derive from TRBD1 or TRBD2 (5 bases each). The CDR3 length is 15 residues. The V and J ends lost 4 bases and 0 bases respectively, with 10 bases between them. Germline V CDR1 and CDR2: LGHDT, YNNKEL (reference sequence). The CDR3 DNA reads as TGTGCCAGCAGCCCGGGTGGGACCTCCTACAATGAGCAGTTCTTC. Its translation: CASSPGGTSYNEQFF.

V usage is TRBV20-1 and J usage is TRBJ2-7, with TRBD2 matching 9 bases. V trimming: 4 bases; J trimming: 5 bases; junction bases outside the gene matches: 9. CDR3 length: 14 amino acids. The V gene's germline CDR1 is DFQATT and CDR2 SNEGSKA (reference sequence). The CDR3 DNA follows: TGCAGTGCTACTAGCGGGAAGGTACAGAACGAGCAGTACTTC. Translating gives CSATSGKVQNEQYF.

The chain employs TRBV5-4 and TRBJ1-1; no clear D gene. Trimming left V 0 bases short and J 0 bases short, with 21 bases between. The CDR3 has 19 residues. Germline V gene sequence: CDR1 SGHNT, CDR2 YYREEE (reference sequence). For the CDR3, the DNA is TGTGCCAGCAGCTTGGGGCCCGATGGGGTAGGTGGGGTGAACACTGAAGCTTTCTTT. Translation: CASSLGPDGVGGVNTEAFF. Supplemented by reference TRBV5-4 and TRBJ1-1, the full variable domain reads ETGVTQSPTHLIKTRGQQVTLRCSSQSGHNTVSWYQQALGQGPQFIFQYYREEENGRGNFPPRFSGLQFPNYSSELNVNALELDDSALYLCASSLGPDGVGGVNTEAFFGQGTRLTVV.

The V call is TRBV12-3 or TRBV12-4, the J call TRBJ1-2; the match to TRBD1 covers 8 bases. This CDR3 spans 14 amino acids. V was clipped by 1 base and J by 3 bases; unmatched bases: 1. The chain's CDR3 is CASSLGTGHYGYTF. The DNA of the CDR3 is TGTGCCAGCAGTTTAGGGACAGGGCACTATGGCTACACCTTC.

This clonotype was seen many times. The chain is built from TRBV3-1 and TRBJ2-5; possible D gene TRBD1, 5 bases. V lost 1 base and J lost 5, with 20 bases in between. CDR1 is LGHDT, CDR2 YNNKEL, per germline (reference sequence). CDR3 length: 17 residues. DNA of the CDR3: TGTGCCAGCAGCCAAGTGTCGGGCGAAAGGGGTCGGGAGACCCAGTACTTC. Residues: CASSQVSGERGRETQYF.

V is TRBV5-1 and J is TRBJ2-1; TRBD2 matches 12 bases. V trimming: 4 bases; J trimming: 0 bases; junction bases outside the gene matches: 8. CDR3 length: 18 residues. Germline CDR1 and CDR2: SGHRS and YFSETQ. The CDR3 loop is CASSLRTSGMSSYNEQFF. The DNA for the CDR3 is TGCGCCAGCAGCCTCCGGACTAGCGGGATGAGCTCCTACAATGAGCAGTTCTTC. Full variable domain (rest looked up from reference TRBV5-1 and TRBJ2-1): KAGVTQTPRYLIKTRGQQVTLSCSPISGHRSVSWYQQTPGQGLQFLFEYFSETQRNKGNFPGRFSGRQFSNSRSEMNVSTLELGDSALYLCASSLRTSGMSSYNEQFFGPGTRLTVL.

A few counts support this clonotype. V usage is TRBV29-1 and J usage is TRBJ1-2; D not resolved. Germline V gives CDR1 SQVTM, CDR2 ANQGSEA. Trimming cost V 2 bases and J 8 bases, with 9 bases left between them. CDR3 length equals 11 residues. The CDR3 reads CSVEFREGYTF. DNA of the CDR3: TGCAGCGTTGAATTTCGGGAAGGCTACACCTTC.

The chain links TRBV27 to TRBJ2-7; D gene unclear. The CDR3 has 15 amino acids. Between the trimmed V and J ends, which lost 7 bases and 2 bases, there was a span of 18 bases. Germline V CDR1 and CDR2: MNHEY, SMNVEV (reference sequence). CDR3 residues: CASKLTGFAAYEQYF. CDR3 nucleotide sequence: TGTGCCAGCAAGCTAACCGGGTTCGCGGCCTACGAGCAGTACTTC.

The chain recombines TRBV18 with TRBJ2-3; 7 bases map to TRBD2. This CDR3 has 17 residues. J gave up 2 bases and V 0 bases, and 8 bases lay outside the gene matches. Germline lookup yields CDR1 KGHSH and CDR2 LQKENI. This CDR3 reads CASSPPRTAGVTDTQYF. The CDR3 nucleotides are TGTGCCAGCTCACCACCGCGGACCGCGGGGGTCACAGATACGCAGTATTTT.

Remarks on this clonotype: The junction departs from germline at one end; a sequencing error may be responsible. CDR3 amino acids: CASSPGSGTYEQFF. The CDR3 DNA follows: TGTGCTAGCAGCCCGGGTAGCGGGACATATGAGCAGTTCTTC. The V call is TRBV7-7, the J call TRBJ2-1; 8 bases are a match to TRBD2. This CDR3 has 14 residues. The germline V gene has CDR1 SSHAT and CDR2 FNYEAQ (reference sequence).

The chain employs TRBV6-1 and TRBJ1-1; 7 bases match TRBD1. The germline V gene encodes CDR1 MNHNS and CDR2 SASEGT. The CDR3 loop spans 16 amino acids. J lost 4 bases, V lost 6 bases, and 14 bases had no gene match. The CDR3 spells CASSHRQGGFFTEAFF. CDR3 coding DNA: TGTGCCAGCAGCCACAGACAGGGAGGGTTTTTCACTGAAGCTTTCTTT.

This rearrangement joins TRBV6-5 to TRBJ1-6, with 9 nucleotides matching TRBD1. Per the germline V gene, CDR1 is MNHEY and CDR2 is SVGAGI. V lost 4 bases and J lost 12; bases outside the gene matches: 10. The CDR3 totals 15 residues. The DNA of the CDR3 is TGTGCCAGCAGTTTCTCGGGACAGGGTAGGATACCCCTCCACTTT. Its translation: CASSFSGQGRIPLHF.

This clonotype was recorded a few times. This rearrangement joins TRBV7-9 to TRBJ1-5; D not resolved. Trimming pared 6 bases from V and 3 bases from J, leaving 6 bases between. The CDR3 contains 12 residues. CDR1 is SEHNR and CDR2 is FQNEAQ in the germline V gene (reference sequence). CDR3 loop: CASSQDNQPQHF. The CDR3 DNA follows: TGTGCCAGCAGTCAGGACAATCAGCCCCAGCATTTT.

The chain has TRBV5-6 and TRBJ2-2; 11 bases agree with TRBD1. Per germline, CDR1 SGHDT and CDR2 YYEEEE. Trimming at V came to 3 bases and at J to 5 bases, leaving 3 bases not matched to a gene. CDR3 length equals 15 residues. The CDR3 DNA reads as TGTGCCAGCAGCTGGGACAGGGGGAAGACCGGGGAGCTGTTTTTT. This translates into CASSWDRGKTGELFF.